These 29 T cell receptor beta chains share one sample of origin, sequenced in a study of CD8 T cells in Susac syndrome. cDNA came from about 0.5 to 1 ug RNA primed by random hexamers. TCRdb re-called the immunoSEQ multiplex PCR reads through MiXCR, storing one row per CDR3 protein. Of about 94,000 distinct CDR3 sequences detected, roughly 94% appear once; the ten largest clones hold approximately 0.3%. Sample: CD4+ T cells from PBMCs. These receptor sequences come from a human donor with Susac syndrome.

This chain connects TRBV29-1 to TRBJ2-5, with TRBD1 matching 10 bases. CDR1 and CDR2 from the germline V gene are SQVTM and ANQGSEA. The CDR3 spans 14 residues. J lost 1 base, V lost 6 bases, and 5 bases had no gene match. The CDR3 sequence: CSVSWTGGQETQYF. The CDR3 nucleotides read TGCAGCGTCTCCTGGACAGGGGGCCAAGAGACCCAGTACTTC.

This chain uses TRBV2 with TRBJ2-2, with 7 bases lining up with TRBD1. CDR1 is SNHLY, CDR2 FYNNEI, per germline. The CDR3 has 11 amino acids. Unmatched junction bases numbered 3, after V lost 6 bases and J lost 11 bases. CDR3: CASRGTVELFF. CDR3 DNA: TGTGCCAGCAGGGGGACAGTAGAGCTGTTTTTT.

The V call is TRBV30, the J call TRBJ2-3; the D gene is possibly TRBD1 (5 bases). The CDR3 runs 13 residues. V lost 3 bases and J 7 bases, leaving 14 bases between the germline ends. Germline assignment: CDR1 GTSNPN and CDR2 SVGIG (reference sequence). CDR3 coding DNA: TGTGCCTGGAGGGGGCAAGGGGCACATACGCAGTATTTT. This sequence encodes CAWRGQGAHTQYF. Full variable domain (outside the CDR3, taken from reference TRBV30 and TRBJ2-3): SQTIHQWPATLVQPVGSPLSLECTVEGTSNPNLYWYRQAAGRGLQLLFYSVGIGQISSEVPQNLSASRPQDRQFILSSKKLLLSDSGFYLCAWRGQGAHTQYFGPGTRLTVL.

The CDR3 is CASSPTGDNEQFF. The CDR3 DNA reads as TGTGCCAGCAGCCCCACGGGGGACAATGAGCAGTTCTTC. The chain joins TRBV9 to TRBJ2-1, with D perhaps TRBD2 (6 bases). The ends were cut back, 4 bases at V and 5 bases at J, with 10 bases in the middle. The germline gives CDR1 SGDLS, CDR2 YYNGEE. CDR3 length: 13 amino acids.

This chain connects TRBV18 to TRBJ1-1; perhaps TRBD1 as D (5 bases). The ends were cut back, 6 bases at V and 7 bases at J, with 21 bases in the middle. The germline V gene has CDR1 KGHSH and CDR2 LQKENI. The CDR3 totals 15 residues. The CDR3 DNA sequence: TGTGCCAGCTCTCAATGGGAGGGGAGACCGCATGAAGCTTTCTTT. This sequence encodes CASSQWEGRPHEAFF.

The rearrangement joins TRBV27 to TRBJ2-1, with D possibly TRBD2 on 6 matching bases. V gave up 2 bases and J gave up 10 bases, with 9 bases separating them. The germline CDR1 and CDR2 sequences are MNHEY and SMNVEV (reference sequence). The length of the CDR3 is 12 residues. CDR3 coding DNA: TGTGCCAGCAGTTTAACACGGGGGGAGCAGTTCTTC. This sequence encodes CASSLTRGEQFF.

The genes are TRBV25-1 and TRBJ2-3, with a possible D match to TRBD2 (5 bases). V gave up 7 bases and J gave up 2 bases, with 19 bases separating them. The CDR3 is 16 residues long. The germline gives CDR1 MGHDK, CDR2 SYGVNS. The CDR3 protein is CASIVSDRGNTDTQYF. The CDR3 DNA reads as TGTGCCAGCATTGTATCCGATCGGGGAAACACAGATACGCAGTATTTT.

The V gene is TRBV19, the J gene TRBJ2-1; D is unresolved. The V end lost 3 bases, the J end lost 8 bases, and 14 bases lay between the germline ends. The CDR3 loop spans 14 amino acids. Germline loops: CDR1 LNHDA, CDR2 SQIVND (reference sequence). CDR3 sequence: CASSIRLVRDEQFF. DNA of the CDR3: TGTGCCAGTAGTATCCGGCTAGTGAGAGATGAGCAGTTCTTC. Based on the CDR3 plus reference TRBV19 and TRBJ2-1, the full variable domain is DGGITQSPKYLFRKEGQNVTLSCEQNLNHDAMYWYRQDPGQGLRLIYYSQIVNDFQKGDIAEGYSVSREKKESFPLTVTSAQKNPTAFYLCASSIRLVRDEQFFGPGTRLTVL.

V gene TRBV5-6 combines with J gene TRBJ2-5; no definite D call. Germline CDR1 and CDR2: SGHDT and YYEEEE. V shed 2 bases and J shed 4 bases, with 9 bases lying between them. CDR3 length: 13 residues. The CDR3: CASSFSDGETQYF. The DNA for the CDR3 is TGTGCCAGCAGCTTCAGTGACGGAGAGACCCAGTACTTC.

In its sample, this clonotype was seen once. The rearrangement joins TRBV5-1 to TRBJ1-1; perhaps TRBD1 as D (6 bases). Germline CDR1 and CDR2: SGHRS and YFSETQ. The length of the CDR3 is 18 residues. V lost 5 bases, J lost 0 bases, and 23 bases lay in between. CDR3 residues: CASRHLGQPKPMNTEAFF. The CDR3 DNA reads as TGCGCCAGCAGACATCTTGGACAGCCCAAACCTATGAACACTGAAGCTTTCTTT.

This clonotype was seen a single time. The V gene is TRBV19, the J gene TRBJ2-7; no definite D call. The CDR3 loop spans 14 amino acids. Between the trimmed V and J ends, which lost 1 base and 3 bases, there was a span of 10 bases. CDR1 is LNHDA and CDR2 is SQIVND in the germline V gene (reference sequence). CDR3 nucleotides: TGTGCCAGTAGTATAGGAGACGGAAACTACGAGCAGTACTTC. The encoded protein is CASSIGDGNYEQYF.

This chain connects TRBV7-2 to TRBJ2-4; a possible D gene is TRBD2 (5 bases). Germline values: CDR1 SGHTA, CDR2 FQGNSA. The CDR3 contains 11 residues. V was trimmed by 6 bases and J by 8 bases, leaving 8 bases between them. The CDR3 region is CASSQEDIQYF. Written as DNA, the CDR3 is TGTGCCAGCAGTCAGGAGGACATTCAGTACTTC.

The chain links TRBV7-9 to TRBJ2-1; 7 bases map to TRBD1. J gave up 5 bases and V 3 bases, and 4 bases lay outside the gene matches. Germline-derived CDR1 and CDR2 are SEHNR and FQNEAQ (reference sequence). There are 14 residues in the CDR3. CDR3 amino acids: CASSFLTGNNEQFF. The CDR3 bases are TGTGCCAGCAGCTTCTTGACAGGGAACAATGAGCAGTTCTTC.

The V gene is TRBV11-2, the J gene TRBJ1-1, with 7 positions matching TRBD1. The V gene end was trimmed by 4 bases and the J gene end by 1 base; junction bases not matched to a gene: 6. This CDR3 region has 15 residues. Germline CDR1 reads SGHAT; CDR2 reads FQNNGV. The CDR3 region is CASSSLTGSNTEAFF. The CDR3 DNA reads as TGTGCCAGCAGCTCTCTGACAGGGTCGAACACTGAAGCTTTCTTT.

This clonotype was picked up one time. The CDR3 spells CAWIRGLAGGPRTQETQYF. In DNA form, the CDR3 reads TGTGCCTGGATCAGGGGACTAGCGGGGGGGCCTAGGACTCAAGAGACCCAGTACTTC. The V gene is TRBV30, the J gene TRBJ2-5; TRBD2 matches at 16 bases. The CDR3 runs to 19 residues. CDR1 GTSNPN and CDR2 SVGIG come from the germline V gene (reference sequence). The V segment lost 4 bases and the J segment 2 bases; nucleotides outside the gene matches: 13.

DNA for the CDR3: TGCAGCGCCCAGGGACTCGCAACCTACGAGCAGTACTTC. Its translation is CSAQGLATYEQYF. V gene TRBV29-1 combines with J gene TRBJ2-7; a possible D gene is TRBD2 (6 bases). V gave up 7 bases and J gave up 2 bases, with 15 bases separating them. The CDR3 spans 13 residues. Germline CDR1 is SQVTM and CDR2 is ANQGSEA.

The genes are TRBV12-3 or TRBV12-4 and TRBJ1-1, with unresolved D. This CDR3 has 13 residues. V was clipped by 3 bases and J by 9 bases, with 14 bases between them. The CDR3 bases are TGTGCCAGCAGTTTTAGGGAGGGCCAAAAAGCTTTCTTT. Protein product: CASSFREGQKAFF.

The chain employs TRBV19 and TRBJ2-3, with 12 nucleotides matching TRBD2. The V and J ends lost 11 bases and 1 base, in that order; junction bases with no gene match: 4. Germline V CDR1 and CDR2: LNHDA, SQIVND (reference sequence). CDR3 length equals 14 residues. The CDR3 DNA reads as TGTGCCGCTCGGACTAGCGGGGGCACAGATACGCAGTATTTT. This sequence encodes CAARTSGGTDTQYF. The whole variable domain, filled in from reference TRBV19 and TRBJ2-3, reads DGGITQSPKYLFRKEGQNVTLSCEQNLNHDAMYWYRQDPGQGLRLIYYSQIVNDFQKGDIAEGYSVSREKKESFPLTVTSAQKNPTAFYLCAARTSGGTDTQYFGPGTRLTVL.

The chain links TRBV20-1 to TRBJ2-2; D may match TRBD1 or TRBD2 (6 bases each). The germline gives CDR1 DFQATT, CDR2 SNEGSKA (reference sequence). The CDR3 spans 15 residues. The V end lost 6 bases, the J end lost 1 base, and 15 bases lay between the germline ends. The CDR3 sequence is CSAEGGSGNTGELFF. CDR3 nucleotides: TGCAGTGCCGAGGGGGGTAGCGGGAACACCGGGGAGCTGTTTTTT.

The V and J genes are TRBV7-2 and TRBJ2-1; 7 bases match TRBD2. Germline V lookup: CDR1 SGHTA, CDR2 FQGNSA. Trimming at V came to 0 bases and at J to 6 bases, leaving 5 bases not matched to a gene. The CDR3 is made up of 15 amino acids. CDR3 loop: CASSLAAGTFNEQFF. CDR3 nucleotides: TGTGCCAGCAGCTTAGCAGCGGGGACCTTCAATGAGCAGTTCTTC.

The gene calls are TRBV30 and TRBJ2-2; 7 bases are a match to TRBD2. Looked up from germline, CDR1 is GTSNPN and CDR2 is SVGIG (reference sequence). V was clipped by 5 bases and J by 3 bases; unmatched bases: 12. The CDR3 covers 16 residues. This CDR3 is CAWLGVGTTYTGELFF. CDR3 DNA sequence: TGTGCCTGGCTTGGCGTCGGGACTACCTACACCGGGGAGCTGTTTTTT.

The chain uses TRBV12-3 or TRBV12-4 and TRBJ1-5; 7 nucleotides match TRBD1. Germline trimming cut 4 bases from V and 7 bases from J; bases unmatched to any gene: 7. The CDR3 spans 14 residues. The CDR3 region is CASSYRQGGQPQHF. The CDR3 nucleotides read TGTGCCAGCAGTTATCGTCAGGGGGGACAGCCCCAGCATTTT.

The rearrangement links TRBV29-1 to TRBJ2-3, with TRBD1 as a possible D gene (6 bases). The germline CDR1 and CDR2 sequences are SQVTM and ANQGSEA. Between the trimmed V and J ends, which lost 6 bases and 2 bases, there was a span of 15 bases. The CDR3 runs 14 residues. The CDR3 sequence is CSVPQGSYTDTQYF. The CDR3 DNA follows: TGCAGCGTGCCCCAGGGGTCTTACACAGATACGCAGTATTTT.

This chain joins TRBV30 and TRBJ1-5; tentative D call: TRBD1 (5 bases). The V end lost 1 base, the J end lost 4 bases, and 5 bases lay between the germline ends. CDR1 is GTSNPN and CDR2 is SVGIG in the germline V gene (reference sequence). The CDR3 is 12 amino acids. DNA for the CDR3: TGTGCCTGGAGTGAGGGGAATCAGCCCCAGCATTTT. Protein product: CAWSEGNQPQHF.

This clonotype occurred once. The chain couples TRBV6-1 to TRBJ2-5, with 8 bases identical to TRBD1. Trimming at V came to 11 bases and at J to 5 bases, leaving 10 bases not matched to a gene. CDR3 length equals 13 residues. CDR1 is MNHNS, CDR2 SASEGT, per germline. The CDR3 DNA sequence: TGTGCCGCTCGGACAGGGAGCCTGGAGACCCAGTACTTC. Amino acid sequence: CAARTGSLETQYF.

The genes are TRBV20-1 and TRBJ2-1; D uncertain. This CDR3 has 14 residues. The germline V and J ends were trimmed by 5 bases and 4 bases, with 15 bases remaining between them. CDR1 is DFQATT, CDR2 SNEGSKA, per germline (reference sequence). The DNA of the CDR3 is TGCAGTGCTCCTTCCTCCCATCTTTACAATGAGCAGTTCTTC. It specifies CSAPSSHLYNEQFF.

The chain uses TRBV18 and TRBJ2-1, with D maybe TRBD2 (6 bases). There are 13 residues in the CDR3. Trimming shortened V by 7 bases and J by 9 bases, and 16 bases separated the two germline ends. The germline V gene encodes CDR1 KGHSH and CDR2 LQKENI. CDR3 sequence reads: CASFPGLRSEQFF. CDR3 coding DNA: TGTGCCAGCTTTCCAGGACTACGGTCTGAGCAGTTCTTC.

J is TRBJ1-1 and V is TRBV21-1; the D call TRBD1 from the table was never checked on the DNA. TRBV21-1 is a pseudogene locus. This CDR3 region has 18 residues. CDR3 residues: CASSKADDSQAMNTEAFF. CDR3 nucleotides: TGTGCCAGCAGCAAAGCCGACGACAGTCAAGCTATGAACACTGAAGCTTTCTTT.

The chain links TRBV12-3 or TRBV12-4 to TRBJ1-5; 7 bases align to TRBD1. V lost 6 bases and J lost 4; bases outside the gene matches: 6. This CDR3 has 14 amino acids. CDR3 DNA sequence: TGTGCCAGCAGACGGACAGGAGAGAATCAGCCCCAGCATTTT. This sequence encodes CASRRTGENQPQHF.